The source of this T cell receptor (beta chain) is a study of T cells after yellow fever vaccination. As for the study in general: Each low-cell-number fraction was prepared by means of SMART-Seq v4 Ultra Low Input.

TCRdb re-called the 5' RACE reads through MiXCR, storing one row per CDR3 protein. This table holds hundreds of thousands of distinct CDR3 sequences, around 3.6% found once. At least ten counts were recorded for this clonotype. This CDR3 comprises 14 residues. Deletions cut 4 bases from V and 4 bases from J, with 9 bases between. Germline V gene lookup returns CDR1 SGDLS and CDR2 YYNGEE. V is TRBV9 and J is TRBJ1-6; no firm D call. Sequenced here: PBMCs, sampled on the day of the yellow fever booster vaccination. The origin of this receptor is a man between 18 and 35 years old who received the YFV17D yellow fever vaccine. CDR3 in amino acids: CASSPRTYNSPLHF. CDR3 DNA sequence: TGTGCCAGCAGCCCCCGGACTTATAATTCACCCCTCCACTTT.